The T cell receptor (beta chain) under discussion was sequenced for a study of technical replicates of blood from several donors (dated by TCRdb to about 2017). In the germline V gene, CDR1 corresponds to SGHNT and CDR2 to YENEEA. V is pruned by 4 bases and J by 4 bases, leaving 3 bases of the junction without a gene match. The CDR3 has 15 amino acids, counting the end cysteine and phenylalanine. Solely the CDR3 DNA is kept, with 45 bases framed from the first base. In regard to this clone: The specificity of this receptor is unknown. Qualities for individual bases were not recorded, and no much larger clone is one base off.

Library method: the immunoSEQ multiplex PCR assay. Sourced from immuneACCESS, this table was stored by TCRdb with only in-frame sequences that have V and J called. A share of the clones is absent; for the studies checked, an unresolved V gene accounts for under half, and the remainder has no known explanation. The sample contains approximately 79,000 clones, around 90% of them found a single time. The ten top clones hold approximately 0.4% of the sample. The TCR originated in a human donor in good health. The chain is assembled from TRBV11-3 and TRBJ2-1, with 11 bases aligning to TRBD2. The sequenced material came from T cells isolated from PBMCs. The nucleotides are TGTGCCAGCAGCTCCCGGACTAGCGGGTACAATGAGCAGTTCTTC. It specifies CASSSRTSGYNEQFF.